What follows describes a single T cell receptor beta chain. Its target is not known. Constant-segment primers and 5'RACE yielded cDNA libraries for TCR alpha and TCR beta, each carrying sample barcodes and UMIs. MiXCR was run by TCRdb on the 5' RACE reads, yielding one entry per CDR3 protein. Among around 250,000 distinct CDR3 sequences listed, 16% were seen once. This record comes from a study of T-cell memory formation after mild COVID-19. Overall study context: Most TCR clusters belonged to a single donor. Study observations and caveats: Mainly CM and EM harbored the contracting CD4+ clones; mainly EMRA harbored the CD8+ ones. Pre-infection memory showed some responding clones, and this suggested that cross-reactive memory joined.

V was trimmed by 6 bases and J by 5 bases, leaving 10 bases between them. This CDR3 has 12 residues. The receptor comes from a man between 18 and 35 years old who had mild COVID-19 (a few samples of this study predate the infection). Cell type and time point are not known. The V gene is TRBV12-3 or TRBV12-4, the J gene TRBJ1-1; D not certain. Sequenced input: PBMCs or a T cell subset sorted from them (not recorded which). The CDR3 loop is CASRYEFTEAFF. In nucleotides, the CDR3 is TGTGCCAGCAGGTACGAGTTTACTGAAGCTTTCTTT.